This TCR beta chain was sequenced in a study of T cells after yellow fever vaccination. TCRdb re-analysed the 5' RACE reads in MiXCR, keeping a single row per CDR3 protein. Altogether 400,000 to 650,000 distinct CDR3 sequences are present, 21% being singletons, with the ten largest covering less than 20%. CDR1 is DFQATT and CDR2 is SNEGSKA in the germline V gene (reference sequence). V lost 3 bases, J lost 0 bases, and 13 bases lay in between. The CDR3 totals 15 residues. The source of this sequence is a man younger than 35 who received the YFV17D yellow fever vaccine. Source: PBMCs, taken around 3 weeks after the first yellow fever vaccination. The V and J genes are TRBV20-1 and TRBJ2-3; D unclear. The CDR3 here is CSAREVQFSTDTQYF. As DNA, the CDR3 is TGCAGTGCTAGGGAAGTGCAATTTAGCACAGATACGCAGTATTTT.